This TCR beta chain was identified during a study of blood T cell repertoires in COVID-19. The trim removed 5 bases at V and 5 bases at J, leaving 11 bases unmatched. CDR1 is LNHDA and CDR2 is SQIVND in the germline V gene (reference sequence). This CDR3 region has 15 residues. Libraries were prepared by immunoSEQ multiplex PCR; TCRdb keeps only in-frame clonotypes and omits some of them. The table lists around 120,000 clones, over 70% of them singletons. The sequence came from a man between 65 and 79 years old with acute or convalescent COVID-19. Sequencing used peripheral blood. This rearrangement joins TRBV19 to TRBJ2-7; 8 bases line up with TRBD2. CDR3: CASSPGSGGPNEQYF. For the CDR3, the DNA is TGTGCCAGTAGTCCCGGCAGCGGGGGACCCAACGAGCAGTACTTC.